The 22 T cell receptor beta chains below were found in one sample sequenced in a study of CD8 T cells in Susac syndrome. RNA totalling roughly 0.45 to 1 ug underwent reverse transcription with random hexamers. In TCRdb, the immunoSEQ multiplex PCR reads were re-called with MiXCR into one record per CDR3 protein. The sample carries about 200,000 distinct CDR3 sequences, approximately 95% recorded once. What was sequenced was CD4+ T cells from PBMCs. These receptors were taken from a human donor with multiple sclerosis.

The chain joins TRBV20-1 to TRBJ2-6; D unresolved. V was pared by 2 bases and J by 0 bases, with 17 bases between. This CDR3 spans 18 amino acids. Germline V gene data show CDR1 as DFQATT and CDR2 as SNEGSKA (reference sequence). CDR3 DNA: TGCAGTGCTAGACAGAATTCAGTAGCCGACTCTGGGGCCAACGTCCTGACTTTC. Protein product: CSARQNSVADSGANVLTF.

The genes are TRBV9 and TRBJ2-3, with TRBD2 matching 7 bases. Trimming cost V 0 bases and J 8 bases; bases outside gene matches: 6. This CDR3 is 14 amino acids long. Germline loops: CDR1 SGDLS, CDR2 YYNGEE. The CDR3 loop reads CASSVGTRGGTQYF. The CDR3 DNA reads TGTGCCAGCAGCGTAGGGACTAGAGGTGGTACGCAGTATTTT.

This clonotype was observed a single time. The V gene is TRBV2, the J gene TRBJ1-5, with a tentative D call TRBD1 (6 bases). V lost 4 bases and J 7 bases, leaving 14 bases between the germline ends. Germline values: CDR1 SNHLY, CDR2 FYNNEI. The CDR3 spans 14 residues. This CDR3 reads CASSVQGRGQPQHF. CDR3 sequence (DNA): TGTGCCAGCAGTGTACAGGGAAGGGGACAGCCCCAGCATTTT.

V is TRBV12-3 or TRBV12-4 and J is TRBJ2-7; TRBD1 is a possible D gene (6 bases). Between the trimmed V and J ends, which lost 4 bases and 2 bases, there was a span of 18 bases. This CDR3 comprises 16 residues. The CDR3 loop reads CASSSDQGTVAYEQYF. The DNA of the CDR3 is TGTGCCAGCAGTTCGGACCAGGGGACGGTCGCCTACGAGCAGTACTTC.

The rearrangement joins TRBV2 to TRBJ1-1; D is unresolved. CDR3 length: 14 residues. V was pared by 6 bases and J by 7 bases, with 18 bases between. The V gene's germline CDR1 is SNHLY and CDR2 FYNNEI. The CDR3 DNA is TGTGCCAGCAGGAGGTCGGGTCCCCCAGATGAAGCTTTCTTT. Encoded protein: CASRRSGPPDEAFF.

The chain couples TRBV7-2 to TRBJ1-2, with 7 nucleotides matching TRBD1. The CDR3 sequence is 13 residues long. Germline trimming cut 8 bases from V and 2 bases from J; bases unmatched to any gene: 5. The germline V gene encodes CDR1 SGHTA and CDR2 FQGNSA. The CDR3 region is CASRMTGNYGYTF. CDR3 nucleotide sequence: TGTGCCAGCCGGATGACAGGGAACTATGGCTACACCTTC.

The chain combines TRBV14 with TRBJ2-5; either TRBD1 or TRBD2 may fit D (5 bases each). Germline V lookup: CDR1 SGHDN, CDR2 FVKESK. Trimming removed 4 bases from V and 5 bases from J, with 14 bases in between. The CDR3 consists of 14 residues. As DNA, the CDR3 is TGTGCCAGCAGCCCCCACCGGGGCTCGGAGACCCAGTACTTC. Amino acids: CASSPHRGSETQYF. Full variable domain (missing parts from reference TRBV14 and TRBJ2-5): EAGVTQFPSHSVIEKGQTVTLRCDPISGHDNLYWYRRVMGKEIKFLLHFVKESKQDESGMPNNRFLAERTGGTYSTLKVQPAELEDSGVYFCASSPHRGSETQYFGPGTRLLVL.

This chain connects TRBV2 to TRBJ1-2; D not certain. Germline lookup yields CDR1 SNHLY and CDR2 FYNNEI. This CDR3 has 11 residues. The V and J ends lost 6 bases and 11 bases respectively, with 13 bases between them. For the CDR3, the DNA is TGTGCCAGCAGCGATCTTAGGAGGTACACCTTC. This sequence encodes CASSDLRRYTF.

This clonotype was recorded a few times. CDR3 amino acids: CASSQGRNTEAFF. In DNA, the CDR3 is TGTGCCAGCAGCCAGGGGAGGAACACTGAAGCTTTCTTT. The chain links TRBV3-1 to TRBJ1-1; the D is unclear. The V gene lost 3 bases and the J gene lost 1 base, with 6 bases spanning the gap. This CDR3 spans 13 amino acids. The germline gives CDR1 LGHDT, CDR2 YNNKEL (reference sequence).

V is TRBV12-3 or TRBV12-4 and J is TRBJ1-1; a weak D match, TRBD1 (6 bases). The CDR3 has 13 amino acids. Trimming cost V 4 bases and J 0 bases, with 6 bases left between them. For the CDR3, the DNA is TGTGCCAGCAGTTGGACAGTGAACACTGAAGCTTTCTTT. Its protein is CASSWTVNTEAFF.

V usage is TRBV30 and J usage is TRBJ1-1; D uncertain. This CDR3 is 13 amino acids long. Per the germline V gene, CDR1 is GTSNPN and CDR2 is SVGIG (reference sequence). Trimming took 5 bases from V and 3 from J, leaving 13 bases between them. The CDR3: CAWRLELDTEAFF. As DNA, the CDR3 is TGTGCCTGGCGACTGGAGTTGGACACTGAAGCTTTCTTT. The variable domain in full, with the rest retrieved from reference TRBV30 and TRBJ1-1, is SQTIHQWPATLVQPVGSPLSLECTVEGTSNPNLYWYRQAAGRGLQLLFYSVGIGQISSEVPQNLSASRPQDRQFILSSKKLLLSDSGFYLCAWRLELDTEAFFGQGTRLTVV.

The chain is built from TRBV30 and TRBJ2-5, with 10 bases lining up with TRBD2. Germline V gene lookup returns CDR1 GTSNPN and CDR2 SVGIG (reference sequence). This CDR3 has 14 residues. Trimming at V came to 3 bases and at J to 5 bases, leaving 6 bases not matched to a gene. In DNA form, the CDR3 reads TGTGCCTGGAGGGGAGCGGGGGGGTTGGAGACCCAGTACTTC. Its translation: CAWRGAGGLETQYF.

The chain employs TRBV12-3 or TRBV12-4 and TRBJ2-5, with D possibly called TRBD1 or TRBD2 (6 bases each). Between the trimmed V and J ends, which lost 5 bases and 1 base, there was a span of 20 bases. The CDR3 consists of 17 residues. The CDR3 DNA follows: TGTGCCAGCAGTCGCCTAGGGGGGCTCGGCGGCCAAGAGACCCAGTACTTC. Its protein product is CASSRLGGLGGQETQYF.

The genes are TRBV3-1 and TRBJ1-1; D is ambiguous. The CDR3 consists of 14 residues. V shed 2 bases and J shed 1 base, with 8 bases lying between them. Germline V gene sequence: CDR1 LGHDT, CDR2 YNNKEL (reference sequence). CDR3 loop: CASSQLYKNTEAFF. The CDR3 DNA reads TGTGCCAGCAGCCAATTATACAAGAACACTGAAGCTTTCTTT.

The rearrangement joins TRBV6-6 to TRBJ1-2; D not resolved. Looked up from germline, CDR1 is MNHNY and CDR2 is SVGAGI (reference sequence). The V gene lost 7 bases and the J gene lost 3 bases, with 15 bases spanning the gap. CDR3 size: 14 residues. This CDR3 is CASKQGGRDYGYTF. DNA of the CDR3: TGTGCCAGCAAACAAGGCGGGAGGGACTATGGCTACACCTTC.

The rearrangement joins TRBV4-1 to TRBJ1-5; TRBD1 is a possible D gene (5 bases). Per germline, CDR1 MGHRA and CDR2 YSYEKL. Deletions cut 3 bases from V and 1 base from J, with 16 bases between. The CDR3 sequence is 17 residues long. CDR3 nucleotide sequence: TGCGCCAGCAGCCAGACCAGGACAAGGGGAAGCAATCAGCCCCAGCATTTT. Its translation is CASSQTRTRGSNQPQHF.

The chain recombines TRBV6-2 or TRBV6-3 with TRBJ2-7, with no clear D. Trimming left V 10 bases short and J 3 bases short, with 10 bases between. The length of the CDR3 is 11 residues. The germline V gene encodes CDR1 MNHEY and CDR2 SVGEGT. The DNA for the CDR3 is TGTGCCACCAAGACCAGCTACGAGCAGTACGTC. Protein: CATKTSYEQYV.

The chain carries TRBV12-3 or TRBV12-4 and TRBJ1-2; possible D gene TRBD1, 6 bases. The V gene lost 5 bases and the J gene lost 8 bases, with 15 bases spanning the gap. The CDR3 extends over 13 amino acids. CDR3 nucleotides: TGTGCCAGCAGTGGGGCGGGGGCGGAAGGCTACACCTTC. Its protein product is CASSGAGAEGYTF.

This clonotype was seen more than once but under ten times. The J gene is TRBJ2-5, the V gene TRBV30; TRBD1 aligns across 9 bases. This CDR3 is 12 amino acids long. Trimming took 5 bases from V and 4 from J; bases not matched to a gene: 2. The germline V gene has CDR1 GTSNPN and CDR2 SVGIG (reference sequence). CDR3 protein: CAWGTGRETQYF. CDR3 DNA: TGTGCCTGGGGGACAGGGAGAGAGACCCAGTACTTC.

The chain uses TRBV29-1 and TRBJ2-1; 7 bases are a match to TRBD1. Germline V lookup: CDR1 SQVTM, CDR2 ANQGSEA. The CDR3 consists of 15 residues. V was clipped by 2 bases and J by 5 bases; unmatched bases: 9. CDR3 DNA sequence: TGCAGCGTTGAATTCCCAGGGGGATCAAACAATGAGCAGTTCTTC. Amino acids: CSVEFPGGSNNEQFF.

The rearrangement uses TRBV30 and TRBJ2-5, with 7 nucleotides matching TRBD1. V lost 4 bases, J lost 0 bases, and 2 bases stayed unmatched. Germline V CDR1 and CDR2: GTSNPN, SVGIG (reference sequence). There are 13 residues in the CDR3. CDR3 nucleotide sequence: TGTGCCTGGAACAGGGGAAACCAAGAGACCCAGTACTTC. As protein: CAWNRGNQETQYF.

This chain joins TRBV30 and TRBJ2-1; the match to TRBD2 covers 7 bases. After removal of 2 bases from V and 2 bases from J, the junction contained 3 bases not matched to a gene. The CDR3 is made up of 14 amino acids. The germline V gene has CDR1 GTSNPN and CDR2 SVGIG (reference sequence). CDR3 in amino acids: CAWSIGLAYNEQFF. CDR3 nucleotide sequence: TGTGCCTGGAGTATCGGACTAGCCTACAATGAGCAGTTCTTC.